Below, one T cell receptor (beta chain) is given with its context. The data were obtained in a study of blood T cell repertoires in COVID-19. On the study more broadly: The United States, Italy and Spain provided the acute and convalescent COVID-19 samples.

Sequencing was performed with immunoSEQ multiplex PCR; in TCRdb, only in-frame clones are kept and a portion is missing. The profile shows about 330,000 clones, approximately 84% of them singletons. This CDR3 has 14 amino acids. The germline V gene has CDR1 LGHNA and CDR2 YNFKEQ. J gave up 5 bases and V 0 bases, and 3 bases lay outside the gene matches. The genes are TRBV4-2 and TRBJ1-2, with TRBD1 matching over 7 bases. Sequencing input: PBMCs or T cells enriched from blood (not recorded which). The TCR was taken from a woman aged 18-29 years who had recovered from COVID-19. This CDR3 reads CASSQDRDSYGYTF. Written as DNA, the CDR3 is TGTGCCAGCAGCCAAGATAGGGACAGTTATGGCTACACCTTC.